The present entry profiles one TCR beta chain with its context. CDR1 is MGHDK, CDR2 SYGVNS, per germline. With 4 bases clipped from V and 9 bases from J, the junction kept 6 bases outside the gene matches. CDR3 length equals 14 residues. The data belong to a study of OX40 agonist ivuxolimab in advanced cancers. Assay used: immunoSEQ multiplex PCR; TCRdb lists only in-frame clones, some missing. Of some 73,000 clones listed, approximately 86% are singletons. The V and J genes are TRBV25-1 and TRBJ1-6; 7 bases align to TRBD1. This receptor was obtained from an adult with an advanced solid tumor such as melanoma, head and neck, liver or kidney cancer. Sample: CD4+ or CD8+ T cells sorted from blood, taken in a trial of the OX40 agonist ivuxolimab. In nucleotides, the CDR3 is TGTGCCAGCAGTGGGAGGGACAGTAGTTCACCCCTCCACTTT. Its translation is CASSGRDSSSPLHF.